Sample share makes the clone carrying this T cell receptor (beta chain) medium-sized. The target antigen is unknown. This record comes from a study of molecular identifiers for immune sequencing clone quantification. Overall study results and limits: Under 1% of molecules in naive cells, but over 98% of effector molecules, belonged to clones above 20 RNA copies. One cell's worth of spiked Jurkat TCR RNA was reportedly detectable among approximately 1 million naive cells.

CDR1 and CDR2 from the germline V gene are MGHRA and YSYEKL. V lost 5 bases to trimming and J lost 7 bases; unmatched junction nucleotides: 9. CDR3 length equals 15 residues. From the PCR reads, TCRdb called clonotypes with MiXCR, one entry per CDR3 protein. The sample shows thousands of distinct CDR3 sequences, approximately 14% of them seen only once. Sequencing was done on a sample of naive CD8+ T cells from blood, with Jurkat cell RNA spiked in. Subset here: FACS-sorted CD8+CD4-CCR7+CD45RA+ naive T cells. The chain is built from TRBV4-1 and TRBJ1-4, with TRBD1 matching 8 bases. The clonotype was recovered from a human donor in good health. Some libraries in this study had Jurkat cell RNA spiked in. The CDR3 bases are TGCGCCAGCAGCGGAGAACAGGGGGGGGGTGAAAAACTGTTTTTT. It is translated as CASSGEQGGGEKLFF.